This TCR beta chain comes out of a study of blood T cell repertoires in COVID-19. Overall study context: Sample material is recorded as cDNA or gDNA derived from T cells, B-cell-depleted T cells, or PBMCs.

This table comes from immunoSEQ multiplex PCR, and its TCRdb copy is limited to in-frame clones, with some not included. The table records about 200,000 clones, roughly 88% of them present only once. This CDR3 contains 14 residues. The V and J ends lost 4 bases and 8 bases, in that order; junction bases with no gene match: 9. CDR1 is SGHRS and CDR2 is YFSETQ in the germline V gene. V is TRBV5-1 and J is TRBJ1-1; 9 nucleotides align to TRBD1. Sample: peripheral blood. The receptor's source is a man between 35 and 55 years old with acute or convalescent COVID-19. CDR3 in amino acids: CASSRDRVDIEAFF. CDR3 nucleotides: TGCGCCAGCAGCCGGGACAGGGTAGACATCGAAGCTTTCTTT.